What follows are 17 T cell receptor beta chains derived from one specimen sequenced in a study of cytomegalovirus exposure and HLA in healthy donors (dated by TCRdb to about 2017). The library came from the immunoSEQ multiplex PCR assay. A mixture of 60 forward primers for TCR Vbeta segments and 13 reverse primers for TCR Jbeta segments was used in the multiplex PCR. TCRdb carries this immuneACCESS record with in-frame sequences only. Its versions omit some clonotypes, under half of them owing to an unresolved V gene in the studies checked, with the rest unexplained. In this sample the table shows 110,000 or so clones, 70% to 85% of which occur a single time. The top ten clones comprise more than 3.5% of the sample. The sequenced sample was PBMCs. The receptors were gathered from a woman aged 40 to 50 in good health and CMV-seropositive.

This chain joins TRBV5-1 and TRBJ2-7; tentative D call: TRBD1 (6 bases). The V end was cut by 4 bases, the J end by 3 bases, with 17 bases between. In germline, CDR1 is SGHRS, CDR2 YFSETQ. The CDR3 is 15 residues long. The CDR3 loop reads CASSIQGELSYEQYF. The CDR3 coding sequence is TGCGCCAGCAGCATACAGGGAGAATTGAGCTACGAGCAGTACTTC.

V gene TRBV6-5 combines with J gene TRBJ1-1; D ambiguous. V was pared by 0 bases and J by 1 base, with 9 bases between. Germline V CDR1 and CDR2: MNHEY, SVGAGI. CDR3 length equals 15 residues. The CDR3 is CASSYSIGRNTEAFF. CDR3 nucleotides: TGTGCCAGCAGTTACTCGATAGGGAGGAACACTGAAGCTTTCTTT.

In its sample, this clone was seen a few times. The chain carries TRBV15 and TRBJ2-2; D is perhaps TRBD2 (6 bases). Germline V gene sequence: CDR1 LNHNV, CDR2 YYDKDF (reference sequence). V was pared by 7 bases and J by 6 bases, with 12 bases between. This CDR3 has 13 residues. CDR3 DNA sequence: TGTGCCACCACCCCACGGGGGTCCGGGGAGCTGTTTTTT. This gives the protein CATTPRGSGELFF. Drawing the rest from reference TRBV15 and TRBJ2-2, the complete variable domain is DAMVIQNPRYQVTQFGKPVTLSCSQTLNHNVMYWYQQKSSQAPKLLFHYYDKDFNNEADTPDNFQSRRPNTSFCFLDIRSPGLGDTAMYLCATTPRGSGELFFGEGSRLTVL.

The rearrangement uses TRBV19 and TRBJ1-5, with TRBD1 matching 7 bases. CDR1 LNHDA and CDR2 SQIVND come from the germline V gene (reference sequence). V lost 4 bases to trimming and J lost 5 bases; unmatched junction nucleotides: 11. There are 16 residues in the CDR3. Here the CDR3 reads CASSTSLGQEYQPQHF. The DNA for the CDR3 is TGTGCCAGTAGTACTTCCCTTGGACAGGAATATCAGCCCCAGCATTTT.

The CDR3 DNA follows: TGTGCTAGTGGTTTCCACCAACCGGGACTAGCGGGAGGGGGGTTCTCCTACGAGCAGTACTTC. This codes for CASGFHQPGLAGGGFSYEQYF. V usage is TRBV12-5 and J usage is TRBJ2-7; 16 bases fit TRBD2. J gave up 0 bases and V 3 bases, and 14 bases lay outside the gene matches. CDR1 and CDR2 from the germline V gene are LGHNT and FRNRAP. This CDR3 is 21 amino acids long.

The chain employs TRBV4-1 and TRBJ1-5; no firm D call. Germline V gene sequence: CDR1 MGHRA, CDR2 YSYEKL. V was cut by 4 bases and J by 5 bases, with 15 bases left in between. The length of the CDR3 is 15 residues. CDR3 protein: CASSPTAGKYQPQHF. CDR3 DNA: TGCGCCAGCAGCCCCACGGCCGGGAAATATCAGCCCCAGCATTTT.

This rearrangement joins TRBV6-4 to TRBJ1-3; tentative D call: TRBD1 (6 bases). The V gene's germline CDR1 is MRHNA and CDR2 SNTAGT. CDR3 length equals 18 residues. Trimming removed 4 bases at V and 0 bases at J, with 19 bases between. The CDR3 loop reads CASSVRGGRSISGNTIYF. The CDR3 DNA is TGTGCCAGCAGTGTTAGGGGGGGCCGCTCCATCTCTGGAAACACCATATATTTT.

CDR3 sequence (DNA): TGCAGCGTTGAGTGGACAGGTACCGGGCAGTACTTC. Encoded protein: CSVEWTGTGQYF. The chain carries TRBV29-1 and TRBJ2-7; 7 nucleotides agree with TRBD1. CDR3 length: 12 residues. V shed 3 bases, J shed 9 bases, and the junction held 8 bases outside the gene matches. Germline V lookup: CDR1 SQVTM, CDR2 ANQGSEA.

The chain carries TRBV5-1 and TRBJ2-7; D not certain. Trimming took off 4 bases at V and 5 bases at J, with 10 bases between the two ends. CDR1 is SGHRS, CDR2 YFSETQ, per germline. This CDR3 is 12 amino acids long. This CDR3 is CASSGALHEQYF. The CDR3 DNA reads as TGCGCCAGCAGCGGAGCATTGCACGAGCAGTACTTC.

The chain couples TRBV5-1 to TRBJ1-2; 9 bases fit TRBD1. The trim removed 3 bases at V and 1 base at J, leaving 7 bases unmatched. Germline values: CDR1 SGHRS, CDR2 YFSETQ. This CDR3 comprises 16 residues. In DNA form, the CDR3 reads TGCGCCAGCAGCTCCCTGACAGGGGGTGATAACTATGGCTACACCTTC. Encoded protein: CASSSLTGGDNYGYTF.

The chain joins TRBV7-8 to TRBJ1-2, with TRBD1 as a possible D gene (6 bases). This CDR3 is 16 amino acids long. The V gene lost 1 base and the J gene lost 8 bases, with 20 bases spanning the gap. Germline V gene lookup returns CDR1 SGHVS and CDR2 FQNEAQ. The CDR3 coding sequence is TGTGCCAGCAGCTTAGGTGGGGCAGGGGACGGTAGGGGCTACACCTTC. It codes for CASSLGGAGDGRGYTF.

The chain is built from TRBV30 and TRBJ1-5, with TRBD1 matching 10 bases. V gave up 1 base and J gave up 6 bases; unmatched junction bases: 6. This CDR3 is built from 15 residues. The V gene's germline CDR1 is GTSNPN and CDR2 SVGIG (reference sequence). The DNA of the CDR3 is TGTGCCTGGAGTGCCGGGACAGGGGCGGCTCAGCCCCAGCATTTT. Its protein is CAWSAGTGAAQPQHF.

The V call is TRBV9, the J call TRBJ2-5, with 10 bases identical to TRBD2. V lost 5 bases and J lost 4; bases outside the gene matches: 11. The length of the CDR3 is 16 residues. CDR1 and CDR2 (germline): SGDLS, YYNGEE. CDR3 nucleotides: TGTGCCAGCAGTACCGGGGCTAGCGGGAGAGGAGAGACCCAGTACTTC. Amino acid sequence: CASSTGASGRGETQYF.

CDR3 in amino acids: CASSLRGANTGELFF. DNA for the CDR3: TGTGCCAGCAGCTTACGGGGGGCGAACACCGGGGAGCTGTTTTTT. V and J are TRBV7-6 and TRBJ2-2; 7 bases are shared with TRBD2. Per germline, CDR1 SGHVS and CDR2 FNYEAQ. This CDR3 has 15 amino acids. The V segment lost 2 bases and the J segment 0 bases; nucleotides outside the gene matches: 0.

This chain connects TRBV7-8 to TRBJ2-7; 9 bases match TRBD1. This CDR3 region has 17 residues. V shed 2 bases, J shed 7 bases, and the junction held 15 bases outside the gene matches. Germline CDR1 and CDR2: SGHVS and FQNEAQ. As DNA, the CDR3 is TGTGCCAGCAGCTTACTCCCCGCCGGGACAGGGCTCTGGGAGCAGTACTTC. It is translated as CASSLLPAGTGLWEQYF.

The table lists this clone with a count of one. The rearrangement joins TRBV5-1 to TRBJ2-7; D is possibly TRBD2 (6 bases). Trimming removed 0 bases at V and 2 bases at J, with 15 bases between. Germline-derived CDR1 and CDR2 are SGHRS and YFSETQ. The length of the CDR3 is 16 residues. In DNA form, the CDR3 reads TGCGCCAGCAGCTTGGGCCTCCGGGACTCGACCTACGAGCAGTACTTC. It codes for CASSLGLRDSTYEQYF.

This chain links TRBV19 with TRBJ1-6, with 9 nucleotides matching TRBD1. Germline CDR1 LNHDA, CDR2 SQIVND (reference sequence). The V gene end was trimmed by 4 bases and the J gene end by 8 bases; junction bases not matched to a gene: 9. The CDR3 runs to 16 residues. CDR3 sequence: CASSTRPGQGHSPLHF. DNA of the CDR3: TGTGCCAGTAGTACGAGGCCGGGACAGGGACATTCACCCCTCCACTTT.